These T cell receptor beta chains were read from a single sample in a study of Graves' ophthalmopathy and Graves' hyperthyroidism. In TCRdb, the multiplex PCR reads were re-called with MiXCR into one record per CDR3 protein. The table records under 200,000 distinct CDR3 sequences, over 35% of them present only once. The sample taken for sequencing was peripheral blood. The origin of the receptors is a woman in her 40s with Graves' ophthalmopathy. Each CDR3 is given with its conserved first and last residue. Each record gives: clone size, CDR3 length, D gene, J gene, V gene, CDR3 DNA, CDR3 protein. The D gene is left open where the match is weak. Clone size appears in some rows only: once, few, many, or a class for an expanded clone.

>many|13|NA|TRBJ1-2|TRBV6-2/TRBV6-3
TGTGCCAGCAGTTATTCGGATTCGAGGCGCTACACCTTC
CASSYSDSRRYTF
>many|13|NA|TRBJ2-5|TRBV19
TGTGCCAGTAGTATTCATAGGAAAGAGACCCAGTACTTC
CASSIHRKETQYF
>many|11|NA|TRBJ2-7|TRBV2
TGTGCCGGCAGGCAGAGCTACGAGCAGTACTTC
CAGRQSYEQYF
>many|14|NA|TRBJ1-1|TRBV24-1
TGTGCCACCAGTGAGGGGGCTTCGAACACTGAAGCTTTCTTT
CATSEGASNTEAFF
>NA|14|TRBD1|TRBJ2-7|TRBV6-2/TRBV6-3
TGTGCCAGCAGTGGACGGACAGGGGCTTACGAGCAGTACTTC
CASSGRTGAYEQYF
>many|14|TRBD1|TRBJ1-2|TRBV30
TGTGCCTGGAAGAATCCGGGACAGGGAAATGGCTACACCTTC
CAWKNPGQGNGYTF
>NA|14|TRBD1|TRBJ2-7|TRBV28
TGTGCCAGCAGTGACAGGGGTTACTCCTACGAGCAGTACTTC
CASSDRGYSYEQYF
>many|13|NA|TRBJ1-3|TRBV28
TGTGCCAGCAGCCTGACAGTTGGAAACACCATATATTTT
CASSLTVGNTIYF
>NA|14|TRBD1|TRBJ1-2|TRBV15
TGTGCCACCAGCACCGCCCGGACAGGGTCTGGCTACACCTTC
CATSTARTGSGYTF
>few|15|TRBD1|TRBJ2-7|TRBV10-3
TGTGCCATCAGTCGGACAGGGGACGCTTCCTACGAGCAGTACTTC
CAISRTGDASYEQYF
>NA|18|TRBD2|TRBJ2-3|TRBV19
TGTGCCAGTAGTATGAGGGGACTAGCGGGATTCGTCGCAGATACGCAGTATTTT
CASSMRGLAGFVADTQYF
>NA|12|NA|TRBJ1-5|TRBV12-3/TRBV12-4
TGTGCCAGCAGTCCGGGTAGACAGCCCCAGCATTTT
CASSPGRQPQHF
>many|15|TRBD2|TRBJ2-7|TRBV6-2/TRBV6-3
TGTGCCGGTAGACTAGGGACTAGCGGATCCTACGAGCAGTACTTC
CAGRLGTSGSYEQYF
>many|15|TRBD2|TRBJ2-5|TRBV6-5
TGTGCCAGCAGTTACACGGGGGGGGGTGAGAAGACCCAGTACTTC
CASSYTGGGEKTQYF
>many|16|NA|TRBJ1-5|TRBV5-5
TGTGCCAGCAGCTTGGTACGCGGGGCGAGCAATCAGCCCCAGCATTTT
CASSLVRGASNQPQHF
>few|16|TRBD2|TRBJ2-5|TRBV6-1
TGTGCCAGCAGTCGGGGACTAGCGGGGATGGGGGAGACCCAGTACTTC
CASSRGLAGMGETQYF
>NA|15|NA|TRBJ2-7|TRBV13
TGTGCCAGCAGCTCTTTGAGGGACCGGGGCTACGAGCAGTACTTC
CASSSLRDRGYEQYF
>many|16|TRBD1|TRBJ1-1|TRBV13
TGTGCCAGCAGCCCAGGACAGGGGCGTATGAACACTGAAGCTTTCTTT
CASSPGQGRMNTEAFF
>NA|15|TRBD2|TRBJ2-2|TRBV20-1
TGCAGTGCTAGAGATGGCGGGGGATATAACGGGGAGCTGTTTTTT
CSARDGGGYNGELFF
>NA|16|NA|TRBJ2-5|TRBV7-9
TGTGCCAGCAGCTTAGTTGGCGGAGAAGGTCAAGAGACCCAGTACTTC
CASSLVGGEGQETQYF
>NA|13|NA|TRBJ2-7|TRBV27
TGTGCCAGCAGTTTATCTTTCGGAGTCGAGCAGTACTTC
CASSLSFGVEQYF
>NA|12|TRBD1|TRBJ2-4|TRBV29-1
TGCAGCGTTGTCGAGGACAGGGCGATTCAGTACTTC
CSVVEDRAIQYF
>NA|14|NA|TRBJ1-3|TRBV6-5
TGTGCCAGCAGTTACACGACCTCTGGAAACACCATATATTTT
CASSYTTSGNTIYF
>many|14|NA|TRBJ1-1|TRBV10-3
TGTGCCATCAGGGCAGGGCGTATGAACACTGAAGCTTTCTTT
CAIRAGRMNTEAFF
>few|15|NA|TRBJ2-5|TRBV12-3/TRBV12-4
TGTGCCAGCAGTTTAGGGCTAGCGTACCAAGAGACCCAGTACTTC
CASSLGLAYQETQYF
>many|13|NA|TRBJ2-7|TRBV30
TGTGCCTGGGGTACTGGCAGCTCCTACGAGCAGTACTTC
CAWGTGSSYEQYF
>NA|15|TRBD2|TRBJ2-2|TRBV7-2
TGTGCCAGCAGCCGACTAGCGGGAGATGCAGGGGAGCTGTTTTTT
CASSRLAGDAGELFF
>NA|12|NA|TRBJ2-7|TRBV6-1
TGTGCCAGCAGTGAAGTTGGAGTAGAGCAGTACTTC
CASSEVGVEQYF
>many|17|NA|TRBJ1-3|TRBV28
TGTGCCAGCAGTTCCCCCCAGGGTATTTTTTCTGGAAACACCATATATTTT
CASSSPQGIFSGNTIYF
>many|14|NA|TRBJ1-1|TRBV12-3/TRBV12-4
TGTGCCAGCAACCCTGGTGGGGGGCTCTATGAAGCTTTCTTT
CASNPGGGLYEAFF
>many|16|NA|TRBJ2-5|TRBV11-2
TGTGCCAGCAGCTCCCCGCCGAGGGGTCTCCAAGAGACCCAGTACTTC
CASSSPPRGLQETQYF
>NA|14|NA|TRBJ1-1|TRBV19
TGTGCCAGCAGTAACCCGGACGGGGGGGCTGAAGCTTTCTTT
CASSNPDGGAEAFF
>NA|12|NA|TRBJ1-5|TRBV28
TGTGCCAGCAGTCACACTCATCAGCCCCAGCATTTT
CASSHTHQPQHF
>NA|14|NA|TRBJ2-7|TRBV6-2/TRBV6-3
TGTGCCAGCAGTAGGGTCAGCGGTTCCTACGAGCAGTACTTC
CASSRVSGSYEQYF
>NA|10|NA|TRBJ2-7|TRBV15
TGTGCCACTGCGTATCTGGATTTGTACTTC
CATAYLDLYF
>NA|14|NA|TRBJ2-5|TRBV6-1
TGTGCCAGCAGTGTACAGGCTAACCAAGAGACCCAGTACTTC
CASSVQANQETQYF
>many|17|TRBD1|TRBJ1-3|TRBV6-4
TGTGCCAGCAGTGACCCGGGACAGGGTTTCTCTGGAAACACCATATATTTT
CASSDPGQGFSGNTIYF
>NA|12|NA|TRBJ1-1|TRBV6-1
TGTGCCAGCAGGTCGGTTCGGATTGAAGCTTTCTTT
CASRSVRIEAFF
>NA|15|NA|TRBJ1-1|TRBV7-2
TGTGCCAGCAGTCAATCCGACACTGGGAACACTGAAGCTTTCTTT
CASSQSDTGNTEAFF
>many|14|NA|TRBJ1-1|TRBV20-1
TGCAGTGCTAGGGTGACAGGTCGAGAAACTGAAGCTTTCTTT
CSARVTGRETEAFF
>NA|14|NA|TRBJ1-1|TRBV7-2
TGTGCCAGCAGCCTTAGGACCGGCGCCCCTGAAGCTTTCTTT
CASSLRTGAPEAFF
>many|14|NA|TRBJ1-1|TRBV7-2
TGTGCCAGCAGCTTAGCGCCCCTGACGCCGGACTTACAATTT
CASSLAPLTPDLQF
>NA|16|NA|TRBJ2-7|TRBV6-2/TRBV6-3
TGTGCCAGCAGTCCGGTGGGCCCTAGAAGGTCCTACGAGCAGTACTTC
CASSPVGPRRSYEQYF
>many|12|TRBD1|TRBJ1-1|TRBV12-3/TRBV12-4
TGTGCCAGCCGACAGGGGGCCACTGAAGCTTTCTTT
CASRQGATEAFF
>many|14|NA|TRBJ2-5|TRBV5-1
TGCGCCAGCAGCTCAGGACAGATCCAAGAGACCCAGTACTTC
CASSSGQIQETQYF
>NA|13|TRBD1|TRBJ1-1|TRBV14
TGTGCCAGCAGCCAAGCCGGGACAGCCAAAGCTTTCTTT
CASSQAGTAKAFF
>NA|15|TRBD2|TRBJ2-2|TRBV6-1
TGTGCCAGCTCCAATCTAGCGGATCACCGTGGGGAGCTGTTTTTT
CASSNLADHRGELFF
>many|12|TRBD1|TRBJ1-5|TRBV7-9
TGTGCCAGCAGTACAGGGGGTCAGCCCCAGCATTTT
CASSTGGQPQHF
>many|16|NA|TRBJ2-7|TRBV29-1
TGCAGCGTTTCTACGATTGACGAGCGGGCCTTCTACGAGCAGTACTTC
CSVSTIDERAFYEQYF
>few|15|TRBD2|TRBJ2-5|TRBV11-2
TGTGCCAGCAGCTCTCTAGCGGGAGGGGGGGAGACCCAGTACTTC
CASSSLAGGGETQYF
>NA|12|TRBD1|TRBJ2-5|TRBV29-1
TGCAGCGTCCCGACAGGGGTAGAGACCCAGTACTTC
CSVPTGVETQYF
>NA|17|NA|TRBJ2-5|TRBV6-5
TGTGCCAGCAGTTACCGCTTCTCCCCAGGAGGCCAAGAGACCCAGTACTTC
CASSYRFSPGGQETQYF
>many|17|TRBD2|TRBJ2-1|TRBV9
TGTGCCAGCAGCCCACGGACTAGCGGGAGCTCCTACAATGAGCAGTTCTTC
CASSPRTSGSSYNEQFF
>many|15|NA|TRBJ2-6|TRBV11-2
TGTGCCAGCAGCTTTCGAGACCTTTCTGCCAACGTCCTGACTTTC
CASSFRDLSANVLTF
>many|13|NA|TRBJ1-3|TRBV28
TGTGCCAGCATCCCGGGCTCTGGAAACACCATATATTTT
CASIPGSGNTIYF